Listed below are T cell receptor beta chains from one sample, sequenced in a study of blood T cell repertoires in COVID-19. The table came from immunoSEQ multiplex PCR; TCRdb's copy has only in-frame clones and leaves some out. The sample records some 330,000 clones, roughly 90% being singletons. Sequencing was performed on peripheral blood. All receptors come from a woman in her forties or fifties with active or convalescent COVID-19. CDR3s include the opening cysteine and the closing phenylalanine or tryptophan. Each record gives: V gene, D gene, clone size, J gene, CDR3 DNA, CDR3 protein. D genes are given only for firm matches. The size field is filled for only some rows; it gives once, few, many or a size class.

v_gene: TRBV6-5
d_gene: TRBD1
abundance: -
j_gene: TRBJ2-7
CDR3nt: TGTGCCACCCTGGACAGGGGGATTGCCTACGAGCAGTACTTC
CDR3aa: CATLDRGIAYEQYF

v_gene: TRBV7-9
d_gene: -
abundance: -
j_gene: TRBJ2-7
CDR3nt: TGTGCCAGCAGCTTCCCAGGGGTTTACGAGCAGTACTTC
CDR3aa: CASSFPGVYEQYF

v_gene: TRBV18
d_gene: TRBD2
abundance: -
j_gene: TRBJ2-5
CDR3nt: TGTGCCAGCTCCCCCGCAGGCACTAGCGGGGGGGGGAACCAAGAGACCCAGTACTTC
CDR3aa: CASSPAGTSGGGNQETQYF

v_gene: TRBV4-1
d_gene: TRBD1
abundance: -
j_gene: TRBJ2-7
CDR3nt: TGCGCCAGCAGCCGTCTTCCCGGGACAGGGATCTACGAGCAGTACTTC
CDR3aa: CASSRLPGTGIYEQYF

v_gene: TRBV7-2
d_gene: TRBD1
abundance: -
j_gene: TRBJ2-7
CDR3nt: TGTGCCAGCAGCTTAGAGGGACAGGGTTATTACGAGCAGTACTTC
CDR3aa: CASSLEGQGYYEQYF

v_gene: TRBV14
d_gene: TRBD1
abundance: -
j_gene: TRBJ1-2
CDR3nt: TGTGCCAGCAGCCGCCGGACAGGGGCGGACGGCTACACCTTC
CDR3aa: CASSRRTGADGYTF

v_gene: TRBV7-9
d_gene: TRBD2
abundance: once
j_gene: TRBJ2-5
CDR3nt: TGTGCCAGCAGCGAATCTAGCGGGGGGGCGTCAGAGACCCAGTACTTC
CDR3aa: CASSESSGGASETQYF

v_gene: TRBV3-1/TRBV3-2
d_gene: -
abundance: -
j_gene: TRBJ1-5
CDR3nt: TGTGCCAGCAGCCCGACAGGTTCGAGCAATCAGCCCCAGCATTTT
CDR3aa: CASSPTGSSNQPQHF

v_gene: TRBV6-2/TRBV6-3
d_gene: TRBD2
abundance: -
j_gene: TRBJ2-1
CDR3nt: TGTGCCAGCAGTTACGGACTAGCGGGGGGTTACAATGAGCAGTTCTTC
CDR3aa: CASSYGLAGGYNEQFF

v_gene: TRBV11-2
d_gene: -
abundance: -
j_gene: TRBJ1-2
CDR3nt: TGTGCCAGCAGCTTAGCGAACGGACAGACGAACACCTTC
CDR3aa: CASSLANGQTNTF

v_gene: TRBV11-3
d_gene: -
abundance: -
j_gene: TRBJ1-1
CDR3nt: TGTGCCAGCAGCTTAGCCGGGAACATGAACACTGAAGCTTTCTTT
CDR3aa: CASSLAGNMNTEAFF

v_gene: TRBV5-1
d_gene: TRBD1
abundance: -
j_gene: TRBJ2-7
CDR3nt: TGCGCCAGCAGCCGGGACAGAGGCCGTATCTCCTACGAGCAGTACTTC
CDR3aa: CASSRDRGRISYEQYF

v_gene: TRBV6-5
d_gene: -
abundance: -
j_gene: TRBJ1-1
CDR3nt: TGTGCCAGCAGTTACCCAGGTGGGGGGGCTTTCTTT
CDR3aa: CASSYPGGGAFF

v_gene: TRBV28
d_gene: -
abundance: -
j_gene: TRBJ1-5
CDR3nt: TGTGCCAGCAGTTTGGGCAGAAGCGGGACCCAGCCCCAGCATTTT
CDR3aa: CASSLGRSGTQPQHF

v_gene: TRBV29-1
d_gene: -
abundance: -
j_gene: TRBJ2-6
CDR3nt: TGCAGCGTTGAAGTGGGGCCTGGGGCCAACGTCCTGACTTTC
CDR3aa: CSVEVGPGANVLTF

v_gene: TRBV19
d_gene: TRBD1
abundance: few
j_gene: TRBJ1-2
CDR3nt: TGTGCCAGTAGTCCGGGGACAGGATGGAACTATGGCTACACCTTC
CDR3aa: CASSPGTGWNYGYTF

v_gene: TRBV6-6
d_gene: -
abundance: -
j_gene: TRBJ2-1
CDR3nt: TGTGCCAGCAGTCAGGTTGGACAGACCCTATACAATGAGCAGTTCTTC
CDR3aa: CASSQVGQTLYNEQFF

v_gene: TRBV7-9
d_gene: -
abundance: -
j_gene: TRBJ1-1
CDR3nt: TGTGCCAGCAGCTTAATTTCGACTGAAGCTTTCTTT
CDR3aa: CASSLISTEAFF

v_gene: TRBV5-1
d_gene: TRBD1
abundance: -
j_gene: TRBJ2-5
CDR3nt: TGCGCCAGCAGCTGGAACGGGGACAGCCAACAAGAGACCCAGTACTTC
CDR3aa: CASSWNGDSQQETQYF

v_gene: TRBV7-9
d_gene: -
abundance: once
j_gene: TRBJ2-6
CDR3nt: TGTGCCAGCAGCTTAGTCACTGGGGCCAACGTCCTGACTTTC
CDR3aa: CASSLVTGANVLTF

v_gene: TRBV12-3/TRBV12-4
d_gene: -
abundance: -
j_gene: TRBJ1-2
CDR3nt: TGTGCCAGCAGTTCGCGGGAGGGCGGCTACACCTTC
CDR3aa: CASSSREGGYTF

v_gene: TRBV14
d_gene: TRBD1
abundance: -
j_gene: TRBJ1-1
CDR3nt: TGTGCCAGCAGCCAACTGACAGGGTGGGCAACTGAAGCTTTCTTT
CDR3aa: CASSQLTGWATEAFF

v_gene: TRBV5-1
d_gene: -
abundance: -
j_gene: TRBJ1-1
CDR3nt: TGCGCCAGCAAGGCGGGCGCACTGGGTTCTGAAGCTTTCTTT
CDR3aa: CASKAGALGSEAFF

v_gene: TRBV6-5
d_gene: -
abundance: -
j_gene: TRBJ2-7
CDR3nt: TGTGCCAGCAGTTACGGCCTTCAGGGCTACGAGCAGTACTTC
CDR3aa: CASSYGLQGYEQYF

v_gene: TRBV13
d_gene: TRBD1
abundance: -
j_gene: TRBJ2-7
CDR3nt: TGTGCCAGCAGCTTACGCCGACAGGGGAGCTCCTACGAGCAGTACTTC
CDR3aa: CASSLRRQGSSYEQYF

v_gene: TRBV19
d_gene: -
abundance: -
j_gene: TRBJ2-1
CDR3nt: TGTGCCAGTATCCCTCGGTCGAGCTCCTACAATGAGCAGTTCTTC
CDR3aa: CASIPRSSSYNEQFF

v_gene: TRBV4-3
d_gene: -
abundance: -
j_gene: TRBJ1-1
CDR3nt: TGCGCCAGCAGCCAAGATGGGGCAGCTGTTATGAACACTGAAGCTTTCTTT
CDR3aa: CASSQDGAAVMNTEAFF

v_gene: TRBV11-2
d_gene: TRBD1
abundance: once
j_gene: TRBJ1-1
CDR3nt: TGTGCCAGCAGACATCGGACAGGGGGCTACGAAGCTTTCTTT
CDR3aa: CASRHRTGGYEAFF

v_gene: TRBV6-5
d_gene: TRBD1
abundance: -
j_gene: TRBJ1-5
CDR3nt: TGTGCCAGCAGTTCGCGGACAGGCGGTTCCCAGCATTTT
CDR3aa: CASSSRTGGSQHF